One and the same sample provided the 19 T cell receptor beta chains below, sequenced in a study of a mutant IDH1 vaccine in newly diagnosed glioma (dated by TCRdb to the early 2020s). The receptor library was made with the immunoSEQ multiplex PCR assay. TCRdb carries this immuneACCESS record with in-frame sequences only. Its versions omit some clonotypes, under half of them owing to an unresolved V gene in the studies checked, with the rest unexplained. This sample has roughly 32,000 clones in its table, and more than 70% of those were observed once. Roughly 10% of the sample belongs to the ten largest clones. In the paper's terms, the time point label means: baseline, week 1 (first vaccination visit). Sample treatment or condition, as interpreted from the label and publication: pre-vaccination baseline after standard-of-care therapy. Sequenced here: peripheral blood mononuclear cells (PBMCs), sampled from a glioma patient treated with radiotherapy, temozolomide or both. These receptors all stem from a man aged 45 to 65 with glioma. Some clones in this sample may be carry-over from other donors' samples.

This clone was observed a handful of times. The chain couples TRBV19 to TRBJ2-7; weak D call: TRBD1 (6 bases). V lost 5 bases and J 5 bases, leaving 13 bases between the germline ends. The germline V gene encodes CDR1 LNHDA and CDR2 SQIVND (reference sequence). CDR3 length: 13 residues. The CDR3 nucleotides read TGTGCCAGTAGTCGGGTCAGGGGCAACGAGCAGTACTTC. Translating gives CASSRVRGNEQYF.

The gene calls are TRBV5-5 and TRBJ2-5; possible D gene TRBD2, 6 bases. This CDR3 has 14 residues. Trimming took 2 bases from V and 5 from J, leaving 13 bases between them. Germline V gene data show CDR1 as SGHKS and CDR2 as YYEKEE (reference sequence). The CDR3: CASSFPGVGETQYF. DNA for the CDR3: TGTGCCAGCAGCTTCCCGGGAGTGGGCGAGACCCAGTACTTC.

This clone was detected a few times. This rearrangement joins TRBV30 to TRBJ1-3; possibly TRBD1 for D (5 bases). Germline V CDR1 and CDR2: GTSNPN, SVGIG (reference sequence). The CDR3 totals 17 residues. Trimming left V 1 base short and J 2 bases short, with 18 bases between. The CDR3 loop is CAWSARDGDFAGNTIYF. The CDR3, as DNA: TGTGCCTGGAGTGCCCGGGACGGGGATTTCGCTGGAAACACCATATATTTT.

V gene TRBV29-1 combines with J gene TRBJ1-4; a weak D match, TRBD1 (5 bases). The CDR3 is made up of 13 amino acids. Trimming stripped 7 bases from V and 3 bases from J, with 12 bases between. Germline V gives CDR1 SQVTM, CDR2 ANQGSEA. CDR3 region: CSASPGANEKLFF. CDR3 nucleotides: TGCAGCGCCTCCCCGGGGGCTAATGAAAAACTGTTTTTT.

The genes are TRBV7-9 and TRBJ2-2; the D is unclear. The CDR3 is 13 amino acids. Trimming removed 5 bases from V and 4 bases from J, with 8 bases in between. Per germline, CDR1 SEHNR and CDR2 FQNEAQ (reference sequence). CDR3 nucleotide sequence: TGTGCCAGCAGCCTCTCGGGCACCGGGGAGCTGTTTTTT. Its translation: CASSLSGTGELFF.

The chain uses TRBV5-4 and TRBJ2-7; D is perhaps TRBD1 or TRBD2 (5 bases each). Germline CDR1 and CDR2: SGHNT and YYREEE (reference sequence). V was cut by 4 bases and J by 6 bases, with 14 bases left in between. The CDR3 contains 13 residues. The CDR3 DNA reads TGTGCCAGCAGCCCCGGGGCCAGCACCGAGCAGTACTTC. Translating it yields CASSPGASTEQYF.

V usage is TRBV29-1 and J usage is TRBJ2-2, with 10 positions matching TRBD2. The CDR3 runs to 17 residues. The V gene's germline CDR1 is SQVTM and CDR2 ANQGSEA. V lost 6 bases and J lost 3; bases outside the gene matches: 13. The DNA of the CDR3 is TGCAGCGTCCAGAGGCTAGCGGGAGTTGGCGACACCGGGGAGCTGTTTTTT. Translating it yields CSVQRLAGVGDTGELFF.

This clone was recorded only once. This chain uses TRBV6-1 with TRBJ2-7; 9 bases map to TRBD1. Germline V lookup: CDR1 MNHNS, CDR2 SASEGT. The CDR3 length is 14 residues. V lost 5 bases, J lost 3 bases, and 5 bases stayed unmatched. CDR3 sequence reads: CASSSGTGNYEQYF. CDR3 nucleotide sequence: TGTGCCAGCAGTTCCGGGACAGGGAACTACGAGCAGTACTTC.

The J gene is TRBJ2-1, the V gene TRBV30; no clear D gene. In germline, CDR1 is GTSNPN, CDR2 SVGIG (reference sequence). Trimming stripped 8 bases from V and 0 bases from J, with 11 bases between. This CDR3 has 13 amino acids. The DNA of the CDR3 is TGTGCCGCACTCGAAAGCTCCTACAATGAGCAGTTCTTC. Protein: CAALESSYNEQFF.

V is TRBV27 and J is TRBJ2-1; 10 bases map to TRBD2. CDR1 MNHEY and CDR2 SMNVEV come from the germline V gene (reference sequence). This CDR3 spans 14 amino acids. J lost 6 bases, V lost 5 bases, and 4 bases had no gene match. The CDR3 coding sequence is TGTGCCAGCAGTCCGAGCGGGGGGGGCAATGAGCAGTTCTTC. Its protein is CASSPSGGGNEQFF.

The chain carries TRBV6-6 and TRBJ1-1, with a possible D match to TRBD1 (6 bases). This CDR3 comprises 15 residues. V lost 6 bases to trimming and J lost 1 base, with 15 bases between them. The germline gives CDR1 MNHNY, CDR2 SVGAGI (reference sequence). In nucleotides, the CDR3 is TGTGCCAGCAGCTCCACCGGACAGACGAACACTGAAGCTTTCTTT. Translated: CASSSTGQTNTEAFF.

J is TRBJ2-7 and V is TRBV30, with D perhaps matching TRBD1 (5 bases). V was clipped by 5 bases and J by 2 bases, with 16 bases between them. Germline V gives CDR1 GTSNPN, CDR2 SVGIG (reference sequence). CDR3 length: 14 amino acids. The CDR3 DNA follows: TGTGCCTGGTCCACCGACAGTAGACCCTACGAGCAGTACTTC. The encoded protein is CAWSTDSRPYEQYF.

The CDR3 is CASSPLGLRGDPYEQYF. The CDR3 DNA follows: TGTGCCAGCTCACCCCTCGGGTTGAGGGGGGATCCCTACGAGCAGTACTTC. The V and J genes are TRBV18 and TRBJ2-7; D is possibly TRBD1 or TRBD2 (6 bases each). The CDR3 runs 17 residues. Germline CDR1 KGHSH, CDR2 LQKENI. V was trimmed by 3 bases and J by 2 bases, leaving 20 bases between them.

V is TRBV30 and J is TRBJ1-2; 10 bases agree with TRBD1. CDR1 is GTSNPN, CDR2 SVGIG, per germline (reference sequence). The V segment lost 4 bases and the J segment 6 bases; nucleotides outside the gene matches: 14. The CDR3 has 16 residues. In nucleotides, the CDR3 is TGTGCCTGGAAGAAGTCCGGGACAGGGGTGAGGAATGGCTACACCTTC. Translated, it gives CAWKKSGTGVRNGYTF.

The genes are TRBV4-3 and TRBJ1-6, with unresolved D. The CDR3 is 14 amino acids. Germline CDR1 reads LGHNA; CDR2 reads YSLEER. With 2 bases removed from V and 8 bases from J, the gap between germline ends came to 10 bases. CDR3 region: CASSQRWRDSPLHF. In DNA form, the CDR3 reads TGCGCCAGCAGCCAACGATGGCGGGATTCACCCCTCCACTTT.

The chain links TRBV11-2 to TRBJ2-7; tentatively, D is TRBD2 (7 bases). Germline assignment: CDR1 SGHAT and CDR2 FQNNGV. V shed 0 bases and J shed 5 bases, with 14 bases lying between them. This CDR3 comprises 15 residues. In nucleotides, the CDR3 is TGTGCCAGCAGCTTAGAGGGGGGGGCAACCCACGAGCAGTACTTC. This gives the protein CASSLEGGATHEQYF.

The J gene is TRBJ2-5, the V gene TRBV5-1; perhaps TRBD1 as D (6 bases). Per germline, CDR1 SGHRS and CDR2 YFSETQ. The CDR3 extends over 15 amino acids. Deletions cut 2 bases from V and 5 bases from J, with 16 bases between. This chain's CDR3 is CASSFVLQGLETQYF. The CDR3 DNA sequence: TGCGCCAGCAGCTTCGTCCTACAGGGCTTGGAGACCCAGTACTTC.

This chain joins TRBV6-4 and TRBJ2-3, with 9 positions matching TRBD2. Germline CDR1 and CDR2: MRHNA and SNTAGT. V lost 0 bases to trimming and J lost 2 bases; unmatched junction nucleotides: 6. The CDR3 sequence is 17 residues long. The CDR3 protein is CASSDSPAGGPTDTQYF. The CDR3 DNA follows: TGTGCCAGCAGTGACTCCCCAGCGGGGGGACCCACAGATACGCAGTATTTT.

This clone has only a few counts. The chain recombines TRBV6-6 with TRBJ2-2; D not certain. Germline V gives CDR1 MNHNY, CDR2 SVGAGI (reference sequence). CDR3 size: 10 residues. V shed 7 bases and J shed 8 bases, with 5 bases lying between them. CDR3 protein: CASMGGELFF. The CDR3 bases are TGTGCCAGCATGGGTGGGGAGCTGTTTTTT.